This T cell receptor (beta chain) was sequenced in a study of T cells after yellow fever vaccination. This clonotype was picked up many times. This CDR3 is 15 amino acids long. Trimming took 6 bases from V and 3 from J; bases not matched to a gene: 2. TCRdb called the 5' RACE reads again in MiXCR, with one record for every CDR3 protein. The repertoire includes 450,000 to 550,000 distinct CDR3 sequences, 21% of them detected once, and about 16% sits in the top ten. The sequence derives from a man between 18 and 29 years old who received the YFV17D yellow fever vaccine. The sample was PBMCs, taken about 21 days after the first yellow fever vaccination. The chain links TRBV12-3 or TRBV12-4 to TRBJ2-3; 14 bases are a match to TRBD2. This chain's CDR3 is CASRRTSGGTDTQYF. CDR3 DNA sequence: TGTGCCAGCAGACGGACTAGCGGGGGGACAGATACGCAGTATTTT.